Listed below are T cell receptor beta chains from one sample, sequenced in a study of shared clonotypes between healthy human individuals. Profiling relied on immunoSEQ multiplex PCR, and the TCRdb table lists in-frame clones only, not all of them. The sample yields a few million clones, less than 95% seen once. Sample: naive CD4+ T cells from PBMCs. These receptor sequences come from a young man in good health. Some clones in this sample may be carry-over from other donors' samples. The CDR3 runs from the conserved cysteine through the conserved F or W. The order of the fields is J gene, V gene, CDR3 protein.

TRBJ2-5 | TRBV12-5 | CASGLGVQSGLGQETQYF
TRBJ2-7 | TRBV5-4 | CASSLKGLPYEQYF
TRBJ1-1 | TRBV28 | CASTHRQAEAFF
TRBJ1-1 | TRBV5-1 | CASSPRTGGNTEAFF
TRBJ2-7 | TRBV7-9 | CASSATPGSGRVNEQYF
TRBJ2-1 | TRBV6-1 | CASERSQQFF
TRBJ2-2 | TRBV28 | CASSIAGGDTGELFF
TRBJ1-1 | TRBV20-1 | CSASNRVKAFF
TRBJ2-3 | TRBV7-2 | CASSSFTDTQYF
TRBJ2-7 | TRBV28 | CASSHGQGSYEQYF
TRBJ2-7 | TRBV7-2 | CASSPERPGEQYF
TRBJ2-5 | TRBV5-1 | CASSLPALAGLEETQYF
- | TRBV28 | CASSATSGRFYEQYF
TRBJ2-4 | TRBV7-9 | CASSLIQGTNIQYF
TRBJ2-4 | TRBV29-1 | CSSTGQGGNIQYF
TRBJ2-3 | TRBV2 | CASSELKGQTQYF
TRBJ1-2 | TRBV27 | CASSPRSRPPYGYTF
TRBJ1-5 | TRBV2 | CASNSGTFTNQPQHF
TRBJ2-7 | TRBV7-3 | CASSLTGGLLFEQYF
TRBJ2-5 | TRBV2 | CASSDTGLANQETQYF
TRBJ2-7 | TRBV7-2 | CASSFASYEQYF
TRBJ1-2 | TRBV5-1 | CASSLTDRNYGYTF
TRBJ2-4 | TRBV4-3 | CASSQEVKGSIQYF
TRBJ2-4 | TRBV25-1 | CASSDSGASGAKNIQYF
TRBJ2-1 | TRBV19 | CASSRGPPSYNEQFF
TRBJ2-7 | TRBV7-9 | CASSLLGQGHYEQYF
TRBJ2-1 | TRBV4-2 | CASSQVQAGNDNEQFF
TRBJ2-3 | TRBV5-5 | CASSSTREADTQYF
TRBJ1-2 | TRBV5-1 | CASTPGRRSSYYGYTF
TRBJ1-1 | TRBV5-1 | CASSIKEEVMNTEAFF
TRBJ1-2 | TRBV29-1 | CSVRQGAGNYGYTF
TRBJ2-3 | TRBV27 | CASRPTAYITDTQYF
TRBJ2-1 | TRBV7-2 | CASSLGPPSYNEQFF
TRBJ2-2 | TRBV9 | CASSVTGLAANTGELFF
TRBJ1-1 | TRBV7-3 | CASSHRGGHTEAFF
TRBJ2-5 | TRBV19 | CASSAQETQYF
TRBJ2-5 | TRBV2 | CASNRDRQETQYF
TRBJ2-1 | TRBV5-1 | CASSWAGDLNEQFF
TRBJ2-7 | TRBV7-2 | CASAPWREYFYEQYF
TRBJ2-1 | TRBV5-1 | CASSSLAGAHNEQFF
TRBJ1-3 | TRBV18 | CASSPAEEGTGGTIYF
TRBJ2-1 | TRBV5-1 | CASSSDSARTGEQFF